This T cell receptor (beta chain) was captured in a study of stem cell transplantation in POMP-related autoinflammatory disease. Clones were read by immunoSEQ multiplex PCR, and TCRdb kept only the in-frame ones, dropping some. The sample has about 6,900 clones, over 80% seen once. This clone was recorded only once. V was pared by 2 bases and J by 0 bases, with 9 bases between. Germline CDR1 reads SGHRS; CDR2 reads YFSETQ. This CDR3 has 16 amino acids. V usage is TRBV5-1 and J usage is TRBJ2-6; D remains unclear. Sequenced material: a CXCR5-defined cell subset from PBMCs. The receptor was isolated from a human donor in good health. CDR3 amino acids: CASSFGRSSGANVLTF. The CDR3 DNA is TGCGCCAGCAGCTTCGGCAGGAGCTCTGGGGCCAACGTCCTGACTTTC.